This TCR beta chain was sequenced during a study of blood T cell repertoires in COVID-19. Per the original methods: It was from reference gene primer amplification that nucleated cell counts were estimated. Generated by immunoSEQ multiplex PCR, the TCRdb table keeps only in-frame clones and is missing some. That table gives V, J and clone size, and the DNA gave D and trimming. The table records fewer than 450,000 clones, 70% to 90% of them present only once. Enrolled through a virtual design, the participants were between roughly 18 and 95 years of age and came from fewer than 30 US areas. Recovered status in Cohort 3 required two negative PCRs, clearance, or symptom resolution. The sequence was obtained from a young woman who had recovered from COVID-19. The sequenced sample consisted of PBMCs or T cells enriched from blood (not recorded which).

This chain's CDR3 is CASGLDTQAYEQYF. CDR3 DNA sequence: TGTGCTAGTGGTTTGGACACCCAGGCCTACGAGCAGTACTTC. V gene TRBV12-5 combines with J gene TRBJ2-7; no firm D call. CDR1 is LGHNT and CDR2 is FRNRAP in the germline V gene. The CDR3 covers 14 residues. Trimming removed 1 base at V and 2 bases at J, with 9 bases between.